The T cell receptor (beta chain) described here comes from a study of control samples from healthy donors and cancer patients. This clone has only one observation. The V gene end was trimmed by 4 bases and the J gene end by 1 base; junction bases not matched to a gene: 8. The CDR3 runs 16 residues. Germline V CDR1 and CDR2: KGHSH, LQKENI. Clones were sequenced by immunoSEQ multiplex PCR, and TCRdb holds only the in-frame ones, with some missing. This sample yields roughly 190,000 clones, of which 90% to 95% are seen a single time; over 1.2% belongs to the top ten. Sequencing input: blood. The receptor was derived from a woman between 25 and 40 years old in good health. The V call is TRBV18, the J call TRBJ1-1, with 8 nucleotides matching TRBD1. This chain's CDR3 is CASSQSGQVANTEAFF. Here the CDR3 DNA reads TGTGCCAGCTCACAATCGGGACAGGTAGCGAACACTGAAGCTTTCTTT.